What follows are 10 T cell receptor beta chains derived from one specimen sequenced in a study of cytomegalovirus exposure and HLA in healthy donors. Both 60 Vbeta primers and 13 Jbeta primers went into the PCR. Repertoires were generated with immunoSEQ multiplex PCR, while TCRdb's copy carries only in-frame clones and drops some. The sample holds some 170,000 clones, 80% seen once. Material: PBMCs. The origin of the receptors is a woman aged 45 to 65 in good health and CMV-seronegative.

The V call is TRBV18, the J call TRBJ1-5; the D gene is possibly TRBD1 (5 bases). The CDR3 is 14 residues long. The germline V and J ends were trimmed by 3 bases and 6 bases, with 12 bases remaining between them. The germline V gene has CDR1 KGHSH and CDR2 LQKENI. The CDR3 DNA follows: TGTGCCAGCTCACCGGGGGGGTATACTCAGCCCCAGCATTTT. Protein product: CASSPGGYTQPQHF. Using reference TRBV18 and TRBJ1-5 for the parts outside the CDR3, the full variable domain is NAGVMQNPRHLVRRRGQEARLRCSPMKGHSHVYWYRQLPEEGLKFMVYLQKENIIDESGMPKERFSAEFPKEGPSILRIQQVVRGDSAAYFCASSPGGYTQPQHFGDGTRLSIL.

The chain joins TRBV19 to TRBJ2-5, with D unclear. V was pared by 4 bases and J by 0 bases, with 12 bases between. The CDR3 consists of 15 residues. Germline loops: CDR1 LNHDA, CDR2 SQIVND (reference sequence). CDR3 in amino acids: CASSKTPRYQETQYF. CDR3 coding DNA: TGTGCCAGTAGTAAAACCCCCCGGTACCAAGAGACCCAGTACTTC.

The rearrangement uses TRBV30 and TRBJ2-7; 8 bases are a match to TRBD1. The germline CDR1 and CDR2 sequences are GTSNPN and SVGIG (reference sequence). The V and J ends lost 3 bases and 0 bases, in that order; junction bases with no gene match: 7. This CDR3 has 15 residues. The CDR3 DNA reads TGTGCCTGGAGGGGGGACAGGCTTATCTCCTACGAGCAGTACTTC. Protein: CAWRGDRLISYEQYF.

The chain uses TRBV2 and TRBJ2-2, with a tentative D call TRBD2 (6 bases). Germline CDR1 and CDR2: SNHLY and FYNNEI. The CDR3 runs to 17 residues. The V end was cut by 5 bases, the J end by 4 bases, with 20 bases between. In DNA form, the CDR3 reads TGTGCCAGCAGTCGCCAGGGACTCCGGGCGACCACCGGGGAGCTGTTTTTT. It yields the protein CASSRQGLRATTGELFF.

The chain employs TRBV2 and TRBJ1-5; the D is unclear. This CDR3 is 13 amino acids long. V lost 8 bases and J 2 bases, leaving 10 bases between the germline ends. Germline lookup yields CDR1 SNHLY and CDR2 FYNNEI. The DNA of the CDR3 is TGTGCCAGCTCTCGGGGTGGCAATCAGCCCCAGCATTTT. This sequence encodes CASSRGGNQPQHF.

This clone was seen once. The chain couples TRBV29-1 to TRBJ1-2; TRBD1 aligns across 10 bases. Germline CDR1 is SQVTM and CDR2 is ANQGSEA. The V gene end was trimmed by 2 bases and the J gene end by 0 bases; junction bases not matched to a gene: 9. The CDR3 length is 17 residues. Here the CDR3 DNA reads TGCAGCGTTGAATTTTGGGACAGGGGTTATGCTAACTATGGCTACACCTTC. It encodes CSVEFWDRGYANYGYTF.

This chain links TRBV2 with TRBJ1-5; TRBD1 agrees at 10 bases. The germline V gene has CDR1 SNHLY and CDR2 FYNNEI. The V gene end was trimmed by 4 bases and the J gene end by 2 bases; junction bases not matched to a gene: 5. The CDR3 has 16 amino acids. For the CDR3, the DNA is TGTGCCAGCAGTGTGGAGACAGGGGGCCGCAATCAGCCCCAGCATTTT. Translation: CASSVETGGRNQPQHF.

This sequence joins TRBV7-6 and TRBJ1-3; 8 bases fit TRBD1. The CDR3 covers 16 residues. In germline, CDR1 is SGHVS, CDR2 FNYEAQ. V dropped 4 bases and J dropped 0; count of bases not matched to a gene: 5. The CDR3, as DNA: TGTGCCAGCAGCTCGCGACAGGGGATCTCTGGAAACACCATATATTTT. Its protein is CASSSRQGISGNTIYF.

This rearrangement joins TRBV15 to TRBJ1-4; D is perhaps TRBD1 (6 bases). V lost 5 bases, J lost 5 bases, and 9 bases lay in between. The CDR3 has 13 residues. Germline V lookup: CDR1 LNHNV, CDR2 YYDKDF (reference sequence). Here the CDR3 reads CATSAQGNEKLFF. The DNA of the CDR3 is TGTGCCACCAGCGCACAGGGAAATGAAAAACTGTTTTTT. Looking up the rest from reference TRBV15 and TRBJ1-4 gives the full variable domain: DAMVIQNPRYQVTQFGKPVTLSCSQTLNHNVMYWYQQKSSQAPKLLFHYYDKDFNNEADTPDNFQSRRPNTSFCFLDIRSPGLGDTAMYLCATSAQGNEKLFFGSGTQLSVL.

This clone was detected a few times. The V and J genes are TRBV7-6 and TRBJ1-2; D not certain. Germline V CDR1 and CDR2: SGHVS, FNYEAQ. Trimming stripped 5 bases from V and 2 bases from J, with 9 bases between. There are 13 residues in the CDR3. CDR3 bases: TGTGCCAGCAGCCTCTCGGAGAACTATGGCTACACCTTC. Translating it yields CASSLSENYGYTF.